The 3 T cell receptor beta chains given below trace back to one sample, sequenced in a study of T cells after yellow fever vaccination. TCRdb reprocessed the 5' RACE reads with MiXCR, giving one entry per CDR3 protein. Of 170,000 or so distinct CDR3 sequences in the sample, 5.5% to 8% were seen once. The sequences come from CD4+ T cells sorted from PBMCs, collected on the day of the first yellow fever vaccination. The origin of the receptors is a man younger than 35 who received the YFV17D yellow fever vaccine.

This clonotype was detected ten times or more. The gene calls are TRBV20-1 and TRBJ2-7; TRBD1 aligns across 8 bases. Germline CDR1 and CDR2: DFQATT and SNEGSKA (reference sequence). V trimming: 3 bases; J trimming: 5 bases; junction bases outside the gene matches: 12. This CDR3 spans 15 amino acids. The CDR3 here is CSARPRQGPSNEQYF. DNA of the CDR3: TGCAGTGCTAGGCCTAGACAGGGGCCGAGCAACGAGCAGTACTTC.

V usage is TRBV7-3 and J usage is TRBJ2-5; D is undetermined. Germline-derived CDR1 and CDR2 are SGHTA and FQGTGA. The CDR3 has 15 amino acids. Deletions cut 1 base from V and 3 bases from J, with 12 bases between. CDR3 DNA sequence: TGTGCCAGCAGCTTAAGGCCAGGCACCAAAGAGACCCAGTACTTC. It is translated as CASSLRPGTKETQYF.

There are a few counts of this clonotype. The V gene is TRBV12-3 or TRBV12-4, the J gene TRBJ2-1; no definite D call. Trimming stripped 6 bases from V and 0 bases from J, with 15 bases between. CDR3 length: 16 residues. The CDR3 is CASSRPTGGSYNEQFF. The CDR3 DNA reads TGTGCCAGCAGCCGCCCTACTGGCGGCTCCTACAATGAGCAGTTCTTC.